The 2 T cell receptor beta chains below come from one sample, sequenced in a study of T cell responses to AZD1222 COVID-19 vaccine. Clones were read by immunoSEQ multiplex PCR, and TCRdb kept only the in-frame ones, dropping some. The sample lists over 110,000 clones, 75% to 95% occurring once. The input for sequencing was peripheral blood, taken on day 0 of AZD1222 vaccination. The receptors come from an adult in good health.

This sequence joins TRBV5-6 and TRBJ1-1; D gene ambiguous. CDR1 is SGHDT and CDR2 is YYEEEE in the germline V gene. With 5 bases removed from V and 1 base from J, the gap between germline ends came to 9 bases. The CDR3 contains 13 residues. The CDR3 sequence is CASSRGPNTEAFF. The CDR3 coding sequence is TGTGCCAGCAGTCGAGGACCGAACACTGAAGCTTTCTTT.

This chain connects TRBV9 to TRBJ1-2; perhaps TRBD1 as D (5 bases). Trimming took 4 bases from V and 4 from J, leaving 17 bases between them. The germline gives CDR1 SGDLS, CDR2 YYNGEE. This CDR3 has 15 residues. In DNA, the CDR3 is TGTGCCAGCAGCCCCCGGGCAGGGAGCGGCTATGGCTACACCTTC. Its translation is CASSPRAGSGYGYTF.